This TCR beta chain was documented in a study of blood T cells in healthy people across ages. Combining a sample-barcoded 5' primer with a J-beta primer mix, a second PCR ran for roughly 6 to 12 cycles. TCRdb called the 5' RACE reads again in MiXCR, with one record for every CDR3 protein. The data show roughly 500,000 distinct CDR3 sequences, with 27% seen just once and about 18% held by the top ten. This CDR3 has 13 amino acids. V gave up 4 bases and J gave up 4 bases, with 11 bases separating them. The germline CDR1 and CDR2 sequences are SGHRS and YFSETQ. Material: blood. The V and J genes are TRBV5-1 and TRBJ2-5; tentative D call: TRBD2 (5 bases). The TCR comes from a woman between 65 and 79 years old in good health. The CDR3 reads CASSQDWTETQYF. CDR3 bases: TGCGCCAGCAGCCAGGACTGGACAGAGACCCAGTACTTC.